The 17 T cell receptor beta chains below come from one sample, sequenced in a study of T cell repertoires in ileal Crohn's disease. Generated by immunoSEQ multiplex PCR, the TCRdb table keeps only in-frame clones and is missing some. The sample has tens of thousands of clones; roughly three quarters are singletons. The sequencing input was ileal tissue. All receptors derive from an adult with Crohn's disease.

This chain uses TRBV5-1 with TRBJ1-1, with 9 bases matching TRBD1. In germline, CDR1 is SGHRS, CDR2 YFSETQ. Losses at the gene ends were 7 bases for V and 6 bases for J; bases not matched to a gene: 13. The CDR3 is 15 amino acids. CDR3 protein: CASLDRGRGDAEAFF. CDR3 coding DNA: TGCGCCAGCCTAGACAGGGGGAGAGGGGACGCTGAAGCTTTCTTT.

This sequence joins TRBV2 and TRBJ1-1; unclear D gene. CDR3 size: 15 residues. From germline, CDR1 is SNHLY and CDR2 FYNNEI. V gave up 3 bases and J gave up 2 bases, with 13 bases separating them. CDR3 coding DNA: TGTGCCAGCAGTGATCTAGAGACCGCCAACACTGAAGCTTTCTTT. This sequence encodes CASSDLETANTEAFF.

This chain uses TRBV6-1 with TRBJ1-5; D is unresolved. Germline V gene lookup returns CDR1 MNHNS and CDR2 SASEGT. V was cut by 1 base and J by 5 bases, with 3 bases left in between. The CDR3 contains 12 residues. CDR3 nucleotide sequence: TGTGCCAGCAGTGAAGAGCATCAGCCCCAGCATTTT. Its translation is CASSEEHQPQHF.

The rearrangement uses TRBV14 and TRBJ2-5, with D tentatively TRBD2 (6 bases). CDR3 length: 13 residues. Deletions cut 9 bases from V and 5 bases from J, with 16 bases between. CDR1 is SGHDN and CDR2 is FVKESK in the germline V gene. As DNA, the CDR3 is TGTGCCAGTAGCGGCAGGGCAAGGGAGACCCAGTACTTC. Amino acid sequence: CASSGRARETQYF.

V is TRBV27 and J is TRBJ2-1; D possibly corresponds to TRBD2 (5 bases). Germline loops: CDR1 MNHEY, CDR2 SMNVEV (reference sequence). The V and J ends lost 3 bases and 3 bases respectively, with 15 bases between them. The CDR3 has 16 amino acids. CDR3 DNA sequence: TGTGCCAGCAGTTTTCGGGGTCAAGAGATCTACAATGAGCAGTTCTTC. Amino acid sequence: CASSFRGQEIYNEQFF.

The chain uses TRBV4-2 and TRBJ1-5, with a weak D call TRBD1 (6 bases). The germline gives CDR1 LGHNA, CDR2 YNFKEQ. This CDR3 contains 16 residues. Trimming left V 0 bases short and J 4 bases short, with 13 bases between. This CDR3 is CASSQEAGTWNQPQHF. As DNA, the CDR3 is TGTGCCAGCAGCCAAGAGGCCGGGACATGGAATCAGCCCCAGCATTTT.

This sequence joins TRBV19 and TRBJ2-5; D may be TRBD1 (6 bases). The CDR3 runs 17 residues. CDR1 is LNHDA and CDR2 is SQIVND in the germline V gene (reference sequence). Trimming removed 0 bases from V and 1 base from J, with 15 bases in between. Here the CDR3 reads CASSIDRYRAFQETQYF. CDR3 nucleotides: TGTGCCAGTAGTATAGATCGTTACAGGGCTTTCCAAGAGACCCAGTACTTC.

This clone was picked up a small number of times. The V gene is TRBV11-2, the J gene TRBJ2-2; D may be TRBD1 (6 bases). Germline lookup yields CDR1 SGHAT and CDR2 FQNNGV. V was shortened by 2 bases and J by 6 bases, with 13 bases between the two germline ends. The CDR3 consists of 15 residues. CDR3 nucleotides: TGTGCCAGCAGCTTAAGGGGGTCGGGGTCCGGGGAGCTGTTTTTT. Its translation is CASSLRGSGSGELFF.

V is TRBV7-2 and J is TRBJ2-3; 14 bases match TRBD2. The junction had 4 bases not matched to a gene; V was cut back by 1 base and J by 4 bases. The CDR3 sequence is 17 residues long. Germline CDR1 SGHTA, CDR2 FQGNSA. DNA of the CDR3: TGTGCCAGCAGCTTAGTCGGGACTAGCGGGGGCGCAGATACGCAGTATTTT. Residues: CASSLVGTSGGADTQYF.

This clone appeared a few times. The J gene is TRBJ2-2, the V gene TRBV4-2; D perhaps matches TRBD1 (6 bases). Deletions cut 5 bases from V and 5 bases from J, with 18 bases between. CDR3 size: 16 residues. Germline-derived CDR1 and CDR2 are LGHNA and YNFKEQ. CDR3 in amino acids: CASSVTGNSPTGELFF. In DNA form, the CDR3 reads TGTGCCAGCAGCGTAACAGGGAATTCCCCAACCGGGGAGCTGTTTTTT.

This clone was detected a few times. J is TRBJ2-7 and V is TRBV7-6; a possible D gene is TRBD2 (5 bases). V was pared by 0 bases and J by 6 bases, with 9 bases between. Germline CDR1 and CDR2: SGHVS and FNYEAQ. CDR3 length: 13 amino acids. The CDR3 loop reads CASSLARESEQYF. The CDR3 region has the DNA TGTGCCAGCAGCTTAGCGAGGGAGTCCGAGCAGTACTTC.

The V and J genes are TRBV5-1 and TRBJ2-1; 10 bases are a match to TRBD1. The CDR3 contains 14 residues. Germline V gene sequence: CDR1 SGHRS, CDR2 YFSETQ. The V and J ends lost 6 bases and 3 bases, in that order; junction bases with no gene match: 3. The CDR3 region is CASTGTGDYNEQFF. The CDR3 DNA reads TGCGCCAGCACCGGGACAGGGGACTACAATGAGCAGTTCTTC.

The rearrangement joins TRBV4-3 to TRBJ2-6; no definite D call. Trimming took off 0 bases at V and 0 bases at J, with 6 bases between the two ends. Germline V CDR1 and CDR2: LGHNA, YSLEER. The CDR3 consists of 16 residues. CDR3: CASSQDRSSGANVLTF. The CDR3 DNA reads TGCGCCAGCAGCCAAGATAGAAGCTCTGGGGCCAACGTCCTGACTTTC.

The rearrangement uses TRBV7-2 and TRBJ2-3; 12 bases map to TRBD2. The V and J ends lost 4 bases and 7 bases, in that order; junction bases with no gene match: 9. Germline CDR1 and CDR2: SGHTA and FQGNSA. This CDR3 comprises 16 residues. CDR3 sequence: CASSSQLAGGVNTQYF. CDR3 in DNA: TGTGCCAGCAGCTCACAACTAGCGGGGGGTGTAAATACGCAGTATTTT.

Here the CDR3 reads CASSLGAGGGEQYF. CDR3 sequence (DNA): TGTGCCAGCAGCTTAGGAGCAGGGGGAGGCGAGCAGTACTTC. The rearrangement uses TRBV7-2 and TRBJ2-7, with D possibly matching TRBD1 (7 bases). Germline-derived CDR1 and CDR2 are SGHTA and FQGNSA. CDR3 length equals 14 residues. The V gene lost 1 base and the J gene lost 6 bases, with 13 bases spanning the gap. The full variable domain, rest sourced from reference TRBV7-2 and TRBJ2-7, is GAGVSQSPSNKVTEKGKDVELRCDPISGHTALYWYRQSLGQGLEFLIYFQGNSAPDKSGLPSDRFSAERTGGSVSTLTIQRTQQEDSAVYLCASSLGAGGGEQYFGPGTRLTVT.

For the CDR3, the DNA is TGTGCCAGCAGCTTAGCCCATCGCGAGCTAAATGATGGAAACACCATATATTTT. Amino acids: CASSLAHRELNDGNTIYF. The chain employs TRBV11-2 and TRBJ1-3; D is unresolved. Germline CDR1 reads SGHAT; CDR2 reads FQNNGV. V was trimmed by 1 base and J by 3 bases, leaving 19 bases between them. The CDR3 covers 18 residues.

The V call is TRBV10-3, the J call TRBJ2-2, with a weak D call TRBD2 (6 bases). CDR1 is ENHRY and CDR2 is SYGVKD in the germline V gene. The CDR3 is 12 amino acids. Trimming removed 6 bases at V and 6 bases at J, with 8 bases between. The CDR3 nucleotides are TGTGCCATCAGCGGGGGTCCCGGGGAGCTGTTTTTT. Translating gives CAISGGPGELFF.